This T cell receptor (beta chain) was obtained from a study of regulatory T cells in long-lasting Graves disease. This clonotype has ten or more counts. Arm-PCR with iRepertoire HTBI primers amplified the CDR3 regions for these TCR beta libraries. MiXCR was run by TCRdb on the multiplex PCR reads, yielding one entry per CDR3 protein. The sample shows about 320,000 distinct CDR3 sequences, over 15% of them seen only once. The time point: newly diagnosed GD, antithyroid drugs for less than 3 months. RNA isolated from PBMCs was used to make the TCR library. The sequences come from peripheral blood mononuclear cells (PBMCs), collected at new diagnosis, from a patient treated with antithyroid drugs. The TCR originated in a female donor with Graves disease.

The CDR3 coding sequence is TGTGCCAGCAGTCCTTTCTTGATCAGTCTTCCTCGGAGGGATACGCAGTATTTT. Translated, it gives CASSPFLISLPRRDTQYF. The V gene is TRBV28, the J gene TRBJ2-3; tentative D call: TRBD2 (5 bases). Germline CDR1 reads MDHEN; CDR2 reads SYDVKM. The CDR3 contains 18 residues. V lost 5 bases and J lost 6, with 27 bases in between.